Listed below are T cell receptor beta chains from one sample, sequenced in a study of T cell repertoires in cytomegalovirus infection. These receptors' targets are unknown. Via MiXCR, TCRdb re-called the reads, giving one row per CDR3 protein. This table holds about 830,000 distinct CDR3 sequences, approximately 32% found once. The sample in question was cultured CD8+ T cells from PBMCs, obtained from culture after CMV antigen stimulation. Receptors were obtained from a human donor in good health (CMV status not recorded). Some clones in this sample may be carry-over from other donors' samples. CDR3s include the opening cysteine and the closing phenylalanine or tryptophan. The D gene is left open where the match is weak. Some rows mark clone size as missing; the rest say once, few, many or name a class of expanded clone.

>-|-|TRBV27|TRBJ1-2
TGTGCCACTCGGGTCAACTATGGCTACACCTTC
CATRVNYGYTF
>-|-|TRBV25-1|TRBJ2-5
TGTGCCAGCAGTCCCCAGACCGACAGAGCCCAAGAGACCCAGTACTTC
CASSPQTDRAQETQYF
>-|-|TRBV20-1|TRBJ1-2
TGCAGTGCTAACCCCCCATGGCCTGAAGGCTATGGCTACACCTTC
CSANPPWPEGYGYTF
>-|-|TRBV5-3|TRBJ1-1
TGTGCCAGCAGTTTACCTGGACAGTTGAACACTGAAGCTTTCTTT
CASSLPGQLNTEAFF
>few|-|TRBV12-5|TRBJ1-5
TGTGCTAGTGGTTTCGCACAGGAGACGTTCGGCAATCAGCCCCAGCATTTT
CASGFAQETFGNQPQHF
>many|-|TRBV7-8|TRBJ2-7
TGTGCCAGCAGCATATATAACCAGAAAGACTACGAGCAGTACTTC
CASSIYNQKDYEQYF
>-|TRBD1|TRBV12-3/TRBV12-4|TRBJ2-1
TGTGCCAGCAGTCACGACAGGGTGTCGCAGTTCTTC
CASSHDRVSQFF
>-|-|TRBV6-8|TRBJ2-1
TGTGCCAGCAGTTTAAATACGGGGAGGTACAATGAGCAGTTCTTC
CASSLNTGRYNEQFF
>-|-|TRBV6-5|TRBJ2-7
TGTGCCAGCAGTGGGGGTTTCTCCTACGAGCAGTACTTC
CASSGGFSYEQYF
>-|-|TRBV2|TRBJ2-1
TGTGCCAGCATGACCATCCCGAGGAGGCAGTTCTTC
CASMTIPRRQFF
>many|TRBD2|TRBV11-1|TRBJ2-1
TGTGCCAGCAGCTTAAGGCGGGGGGAAAGCTCCTACAATGAGCAGTTCTTC
CASSLRRGESSYNEQFF
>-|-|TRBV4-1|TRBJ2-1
TGCGCCAGCAGCCGACGAGGGGACAATGAGCAGTTCTTC
CASSRRGDNEQFF
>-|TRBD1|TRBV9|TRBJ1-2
TGTGCCAGCAGCGTAGCCGGGACAGGGTGGGGCTACACCTTC
CASSVAGTGWGYTF
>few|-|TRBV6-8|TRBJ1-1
TGTGCCTCACGGTGGCTGAAAGAACCCACTGAAGCTTTCTTT
CASRWLKEPTEAFF
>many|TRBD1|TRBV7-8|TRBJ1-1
TGTGCCAGCAGCCTGAGGACAGGGGGCGTGAACACTGAAGCTTTCTTT
CASSLRTGGVNTEAFF
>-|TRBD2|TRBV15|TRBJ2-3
TGTGCCACCAGCAGAGCGGGGGGGCCATCCGATACGCAGTATTTT
CATSRAGGPSDTQYF
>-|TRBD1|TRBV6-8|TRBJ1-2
TGTGCCAGCACCACCCTAGGCCCCGGGACAGGCTTCTATGGCTACACCTTC
CASTTLGPGTGFYGYTF
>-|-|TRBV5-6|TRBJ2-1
TGTGCCAGCAGCCCCCGTACTAGGGACACGTACAATGAGCAGTTCTTC
CASSPRTRDTYNEQFF
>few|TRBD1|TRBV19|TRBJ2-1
TGTGCCAGCCACCCCGGGACAGGATCCTACAATGAGCAGTTCTTC
CASHPGTGSYNEQFF
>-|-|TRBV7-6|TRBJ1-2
TGTGCCAGCAGCGGGGGCGATGGCTACACCTTC
CASSGGDGYTF
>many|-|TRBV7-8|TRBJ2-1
TGTGCCAGCCCCGGGACAAAGTCCTACAATGAGCAGTTCTTC
CASPGTKSYNEQFF
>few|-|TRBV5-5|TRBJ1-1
TGTGCCAGCAGCTTCTCCGGTTTTGCTGAAGCTTTCTTT
CASSFSGFAEAFF
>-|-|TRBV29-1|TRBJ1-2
TGCAGCGTTGTAGGGGATGGCTACACCTTC
CSVVGDGYTF
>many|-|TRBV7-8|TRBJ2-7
TGTGCCAGCAGCTCCTTCTCGGGATACAGGAGTGGCGAGCAGTACTTC
CASSSFSGYRSGEQYF
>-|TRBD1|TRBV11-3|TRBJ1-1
TGTGCCAGCAGCTTAGGAACGGGACAGGGGGCCTCTTGGGTGAACACTGAAGCTTTCTTT
CASSLGTGQGASWVNTEAFF
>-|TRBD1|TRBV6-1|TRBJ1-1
TGTGCCAGCATTTTCCGGGACAGAAACACTGAAGCTTTCTTT
CASIFRDRNTEAFF
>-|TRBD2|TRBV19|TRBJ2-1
TGTGCCAGTAGTACCCTCAAGCGGGAGTCCTACAATGAGCAGTTCTTC
CASSTLKRESYNEQFF
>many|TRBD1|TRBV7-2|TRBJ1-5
TGTGCCAGCAGCCTCGGGACAGGGAAAAATCAGCCCCAGCATTTT
CASSLGTGKNQPQHF
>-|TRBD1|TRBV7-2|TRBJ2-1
TGTGCCAGCAGCTTATGGACAGGGGGCGGAAATGAGCAGTTCTTC
CASSLWTGGGNEQFF
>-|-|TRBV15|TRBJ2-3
TGTGCCACCAGCCTGGACAGCTTACGCACAGATACGCAGTATTTT
CATSLDSLRTDTQYF
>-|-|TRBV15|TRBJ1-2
TGTGCCACCAGCCAGGCGGGGTACTATGGCTACACCTTC
CATSQAGYYGYTF
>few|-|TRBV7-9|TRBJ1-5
TGTGCCAGCAGCCTAGCAGGGAGGCAGCCCCAGCATTTT
CASSLAGRQPQHF
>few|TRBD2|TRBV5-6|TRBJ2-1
TGTGCCAGCAGCTTGAGACGGGGGGGCCGTATGGTTAGCTCCTACAATGAGCAGTTCTTC
CASSLRRGGRMVSSYNEQFF
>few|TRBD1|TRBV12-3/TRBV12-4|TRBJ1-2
TGTGCCAGCAGTTTACCGCGTTCCAGGGGGCCGGGCTATGGCTACACCTTC
CASSLPRSRGPGYGYTF
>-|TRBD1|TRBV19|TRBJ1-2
TGTGCCAGTAAACCGGGACAGGGGTTAGTCCACTATGGCTACACCTTC
CASKPGQGLVHYGYTF
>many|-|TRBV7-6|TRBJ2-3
TGTGCCAGCAGCCCGGGACACCGAAGCACAGATACGCAGTATTTT
CASSPGHRSTDTQYF
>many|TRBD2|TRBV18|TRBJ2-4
TGTGCCAGCTCACCCCCGGCTAGCGGGGGCCTACGTCTAGCCAAAAACATTCAGTACTTC
CASSPPASGGLRLAKNIQYF
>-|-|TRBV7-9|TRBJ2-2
TGTGCCAGCAGCTCCCCCTGGGCCTACACCGGGGAGCTGTTTTTT
CASSSPWAYTGELFF
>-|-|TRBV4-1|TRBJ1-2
TGCGCCAGCAGCCAAGATAGGACAGCGTTTTTTTATGGCTACACCTTC
CASSQDRTAFFYGYTF
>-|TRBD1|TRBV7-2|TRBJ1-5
TGTGCCAGCAGCCGGGACAGGGACGGCAATCAGCCCCAGCATTTT
CASSRDRDGNQPQHF
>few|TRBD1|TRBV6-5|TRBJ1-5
TGTGCCAGCAGTCACTTTCAGGGGGCACAGCCCCAGCATTTT
CASSHFQGAQPQHF
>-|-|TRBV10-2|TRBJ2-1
TGCGCCAGCAGTGAGTCAAAGATGGGTGAGCAGTTCTTC
CASSESKMGEQFF
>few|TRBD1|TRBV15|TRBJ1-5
TGTGCCACCAGCAGCAGGGGGCTTAATGGTCAGCCCCAGCATTTT
CATSSRGLNGQPQHF
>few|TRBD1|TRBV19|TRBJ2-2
TGTGCCAGTAGTATTCCGGACAGGGGTCACACCGGGGAGCTGTTTTTT
CASSIPDRGHTGELFF
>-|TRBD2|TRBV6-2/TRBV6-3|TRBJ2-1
TGTGCCAGCATGAGAGGTCTAGCGGACAACAATGAGCAGTTCTTC
CASMRGLADNNEQFF
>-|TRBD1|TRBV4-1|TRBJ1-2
TGCGCCAGCAGCCAAGGGGTAACAGGGGGCCTCTATGGCTACACCTTC
CASSQGVTGGLYGYTF
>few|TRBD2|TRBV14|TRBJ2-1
TGTGCCAGCAGGAAACTAGCGGGGGGGCCGGGCTCCTACAATGAGCAGTTCTTC
CASRKLAGGPGSYNEQFF
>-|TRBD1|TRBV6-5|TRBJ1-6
TGTGCCAGCAGTTACTACCCGACAGGGGAGCAAAATTCACCCCTCCACTTT
CASSYYPTGEQNSPLHF
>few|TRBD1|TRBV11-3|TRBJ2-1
TGTGCCAGCAGCTCGGGACAGCCAGAAAATTGGGATGAGCAGTTCTTC
CASSSGQPENWDEQFF
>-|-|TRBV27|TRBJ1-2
TGTGCCAGCAGTTTACGGGGAGGAGGATACTATGGCTACACCTTC
CASSLRGGGYYGYTF
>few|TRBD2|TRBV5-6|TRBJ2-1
TGTGCCAGCCAAGCTAGCGGCTACAATGAGCAGTTCTTC
CASQASGYNEQFF
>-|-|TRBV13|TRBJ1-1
TGTGCCAGCAGCTCGGGGCCCCTTGCGGTTATGAACACTGAAGCTTTCTTT
CASSSGPLAVMNTEAFF
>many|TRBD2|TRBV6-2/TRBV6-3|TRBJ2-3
TGTGCCAGCAGTTACCTTTTACTAGCGGGGGTCACAGATACGCAGTATTTT
CASSYLLLAGVTDTQYF
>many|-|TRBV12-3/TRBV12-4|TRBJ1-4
TGTGCCAGCAGTTTAGGGACAGAGGCTGAAAAACTGTTTTTT
CASSLGTEAEKLFF
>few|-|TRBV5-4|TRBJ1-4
TGTGCCAGCAGCTTGGATGGGGGTGCTAATGAAAAACTGTTTTTT
CASSLDGGANEKLFF
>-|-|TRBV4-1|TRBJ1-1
TGCGCCAGCAGCCAAAGCTCAGGGGTCACTGAAGCTTTCTTT
CASSQSSGVTEAFF
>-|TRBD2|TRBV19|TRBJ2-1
TGTGCCAGTAGTATGGGGGGGGGGAATGAGCAGTTCTTC
CASSMGGGNEQFF
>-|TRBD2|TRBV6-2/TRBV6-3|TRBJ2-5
TGTGCCAGCATTATATACCCGGGACTAACGGAGACCCAGTACTTC
CASIIYPGLTETQYF
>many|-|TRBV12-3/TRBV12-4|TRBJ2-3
TGTGCCAGCGGATGGGCAGGGCTCGCAGATACGCAGTATTTT
CASGWAGLADTQYF